The clone carrying this TCR beta chain has more than one count but fewer than ten. Germline V gives CDR1 MNHNS, CDR2 SASEGT. The CDR3 sequence is 15 residues long. V was pared by 2 bases and J by 0 bases, with 11 bases between. TCRdb keeps only in-frame clones here, not all; method: immunoSEQ multiplex PCR. In the table there are about 220,000 clones, about 80% of which are singletons. The data derive from a study of blood T cell repertoires in COVID-19. Study as a whole: The analysed material was cDNA or gDNA that came from T cells, B-cell-depleted T cells, or PBMCs.

The chain employs TRBV6-1 and TRBJ2-7, with D hard to call. The receptor's source is a woman in her thirties who had recovered from COVID-19. The specimen sequenced was peripheral blood. CDR3 nucleotides: TGTGCCAGCAGTGAATTGGCAGCGAGCTCCTACGAGCAGTACTTC. It is translated as CASSELAASSYEQYF.